A selection of T cell receptor beta chains follows, all from one sample in a study of T-cell reconstitution after alpha-beta-depleted transplantation in children. TCRdb reanalysed the PCR reads using MiXCR and keeps one entry per CDR3 protein. Of 900,000 or so distinct CDR3 sequences in the sample, less than 20% were seen once. The sample was PBMCs, mostly from graft donor cells, taken 360 days after TCRalphabeta/CD19-depleted stem cell transplant. These receptors all come from a male patient aged 10 to 17 who had a stem cell transplant for acute lymphoblastic leukemia, so the T cells may come from the graft donor. CDR3s include the opening cysteine and the closing phenylalanine or tryptophan. D genes are given only for firm matches. Clone sizes are given selectively: once, few, many, or a class where the clone is expanded.

J gene,D gene,V gene,clone size,CDR3 DNA,CDR3 protein
TRBJ2-3,NA,TRBV7-9,few,TGTGCCAGCAGCCCCGTAAGTTCAGGACGCACAGATACGCAGTATTTT,CASSPVSSGRTDTQYF
TRBJ2-1,NA,TRBV5-1,many,TGCGCCAGCAGCATGGACTTCTTGCCGTACAATGAGCAGTTCTTC,CASSMDFLPYNEQFF
TRBJ2-7,NA,TRBV29-1,many,TGCAGCGTTGCCCCGGGTCCCTATTCCGAGCAGTACTTC,CSVAPGPYSEQYF
TRBJ2-1,TRBD2,TRBV12-3/TRBV12-4,NA,TGTGCCAGCAATCATAGACTAGCGAGGAATGAGCAGTTCTTC,CASNHRLARNEQFF
TRBJ2-7,NA,TRBV9,NA,TGTGCCAGCAGCCCCATCCGAAGCGACTCCTACGAGCAGTACTTC,CASSPIRSDSYEQYF
TRBJ2-3,NA,TRBV2,few,TGTGCCAGCAGTGTGCAGCTAACCCTTACCGCTAATACGCAGTATTTT,CASSVQLTLTANTQYF
TRBJ2-1,TRBD2,TRBV7-3,NA,TGTGCCAGCAGCTTACTCAGCGGGGTGTGGAATGAGCAGTTCTTC,CASSLLSGVWNEQFF
TRBJ2-5,NA,TRBV10-3,NA,TGTGCCATCAATGGGGACGGAGGGGGGACCCAGTACTTC,CAINGDGGGTQYF
TRBJ2-1,TRBD2,TRBV2,NA,TGTGCCAGCAAGCGGGAGGCTCTCACTTCGGAGCAGTTCTTC,CASKREALTSEQFF
TRBJ2-7,TRBD2,TRBV4-1,many,TGCGCCAGCAGCCAAGAGGGGCCCTGGACTAGTCCCTACGAGCAGTACTTC,CASSQEGPWTSPYEQYF
TRBJ1-2,TRBD1,TRBV25-1,NA,TGTGCCAGCAGCGGGCCCCGGGACAGGGTGTATTATGGCTACACCTTC,CASSGPRDRVYYGYTF
TRBJ2-1,NA,TRBV4-2,once,TGTGCCAGCAGCCAAGTTGGGGTGTTGGGGCAGTTCTTC,CASSQVGVLGQFF
TRBJ2-7,TRBD2,TRBV7-3,few,TGTGCCAGCAGTACCCGGGACTATACTTACGAGCAGTACTTC,CASSTRDYTYEQYF
TRBJ1-4,TRBD1,TRBV12-3/TRBV12-4,few,TGTGCCAGCAGCCTAACAGGGGTGACAGAAAAACTGTTTTTT,CASSLTGVTEKLFF
TRBJ2-7,TRBD2,TRBV3-1,few,TGTGCCAGCAGCCAAGATGGTTGGACTTTAGCGGGAGACATCCCCACCTACGAGCAGTACTTC,CASSQDGWTLAGDIPTYEQYF
TRBJ2-3,TRBD1,TRBV7-9,NA,TGTGCCAGCAGCTTAGGGCAGACAGGGTCTCGCACAGATACGCAGTGTTTT,CASSLGQTGSRTDTQCF
TRBJ2-5,NA,TRBV18,NA,TGTGCCAGCTCACCCTTAGACGTTTTGGAGACCCAGTACTTC,CASSPLDVLETQYF
TRBJ2-7,TRBD2,TRBV4-1,NA,TGCGCCAGCAGGGGAGGACTAGCGGGGATCTCCTACGAGCAGTACTTC,CASRGGLAGISYEQYF
TRBJ2-2,NA,TRBV28,few,TGTGCCAGCAGTCTCCACAGGGCGCGGAACACCGGGGAGCTGTTTTTT,CASSLHRARNTGELFF
TRBJ2-7,TRBD2,TRBV4-2,NA,TGTGCCAGCAGCCAAGACGCACTAGCGGCAGTACCCTACGAGCAGTACTTC,CASSQDALAAVPYEQYF
TRBJ2-7,TRBD2,TRBV27,once,TGTGCCAGCAGTCTCCTTTGGACTAGCCACGAGCAGTACTTC,CASSLLWTSHEQYF
TRBJ2-6,TRBD1,TRBV20-1,NA,TGCAGTGCTGGAGGACAGGGTAACCCTGGGGCCAACGTCCTGACTTTC,CSAGGQGNPGANVLTF
TRBJ2-1,NA,TRBV12-3/TRBV12-4,NA,TGTGCCAGCACCCGGGGATTGTCCTACAATGAGCAGTTCTTC,CASTRGLSYNEQFF
TRBJ1-1,NA,TRBV6-5,many,TGTGCCAGCAGTTACTGGATTAGTGCTGAAGCTTTCTTT,CASSYWISAEAFF
TRBJ2-3,NA,TRBV30,NA,TGTGCCTGGACGGAGGGGAACACAGATACGCAGTATTTT,CAWTEGNTDTQYF
TRBJ1-1,NA,TRBV29-1,few,TGCAGCGTTGAGGTGGGGAAGACTGAAGCTTTCTTT,CSVEVGKTEAFF
TRBJ2-1,TRBD2,TRBV18,NA,TGTGCCAGCTCACCGTTTAGACTAGCGGGAGCATACAATGAGCAGTTCTTC,CASSPFRLAGAYNEQFF
TRBJ1-3,NA,TRBV12-3/TRBV12-4,NA,TGTGCCAGCAGTGATGCGCCGGCAATTGGAAACACCATATATTTT,CASSDAPAIGNTIYF
TRBJ1-5,TRBD1,TRBV20-1,few,TGCAGTGCTAGAGAAACACAGGGGAATCAGCCCCAGCATTTT,CSARETQGNQPQHF
TRBJ2-2,TRBD1,TRBV5-1,many,TGCGCCAGCAGCTCGGAGAGACAGGGATTCACCGGGGAGCTGTTTTTT,CASSSERQGFTGELFF
TRBJ2-1,NA,TRBV18,NA,TGTGCCAGCTCACCATTGGGGACGGGCCTCAATGAGCAGTTCTTC,CASSPLGTGLNEQFF
TRBJ1-2,NA,TRBV6-5,NA,TGTGCCAGCAGTTACTCGGAGGTCGGCTATGGCTACACCTTC,CASSYSEVGYGYTF
TRBJ2-7,NA,TRBV20-1,few,TGCAGTGCTAGAGCCCGCCTGGGGAGGACATACGAGCAGTACTTC,CSARARLGRTYEQYF
TRBJ1-5,NA,TRBV5-6,few,TGTGCCAGCAGCGTAGCCGGGCCAGATCAGCCCCAGCATTTT,CASSVAGPDQPQHF
TRBJ1-5,TRBD1,TRBV28,few,TGTGCCAGCAGTCCGTCGACAGGGGGCTGGGGTCAGCCCCAGCATTTT,CASSPSTGGWGQPQHF
TRBJ2-1,TRBD2,TRBV12-3/TRBV12-4,NA,TGTGCCAGCACCCCGGGAGGGCCGACCTACAATGAGCAGTTCTTC,CASTPGGPTYNEQFF
TRBJ2-6,TRBD1,TRBV4-1,few,TGCGCCAGCAGCCAAGCTGGTTTGCGTGGACAGGGGCGCTCTGGGGCCAACGTCCTGACTTTC,CASSQAGLRGQGRSGANVLTF
TRBJ2-1,NA,TRBV5-1,NA,TGCGCCAGCAGCTTGGTACAGGGTGGCGATGAGCAGTTCTTC,CASSLVQGGDEQFF
TRBJ2-5,NA,TRBV7-8,few,TGTGCCAGCAGCACGGGGAACCGAGCGTACCAAGAGACCCAGTACTTC,CASSTGNRAYQETQYF
TRBJ2-3,NA,TRBV10-3,NA,TGTGCCATCGCCGGAGGGCCCCCAGATACGCAGTATTTT,CAIAGGPPDTQYF
TRBJ2-6,TRBD1,TRBV6-4,NA,TGTGCCAGCAGTGTCCACGGGACAGCCCTATCTGGGGCCAACGTCCTGACTTTC,CASSVHGTALSGANVLTF
TRBJ2-2,NA,TRBV20-1,NA,TGCAGTGCTAGAGTTGGCAAAGGTACCGGGGAGCTGTTTTTT,CSARVGKGTGELFF